The sequence of this T cell receptor (beta chain) was determined in a study of cytomegalovirus exposure and HLA in healthy donors (dated by TCRdb to the late 2010s). In terms of the full investigation: An earlier analysis of some 500 of the donors reported more than 250 Gb of sequence data and 117 million unique TCR beta sequences from about 200 million T cells. Approximately 300 gigabases of sequencing data and roughly 80 million unique TCR sequences made up an early release that covered 500 to 700 HLA-typed donors. The genetic ancestry cluster associated with self-reported Caucasian donors included 81% of the 398 genotyped donors. The aim of the study was to test whether cataloging public T cell receptors could identify signatures of past pathogen exposure. The study used immunosequencing to profile the T cell repertoires of more than 650 subjects and linked those repertoires to cytomegalovirus serostatus. Along with the approximately 700-subject first cohort, a separate validation cohort of over a hundred different subjects was used. To predict cytomegalovirus infection status, the study combined high-throughput TCR immunosequencing, statistical association of individual TCRs with disease status, and machine learning. A later analysis re-examined previously published TCR beta repertoires from about 700 donors and added high-resolution HLA genotyping to investigate patterns of TCR occurrence. The later analysis used no new phenotypic data to find candidate immune exposures, relying instead on TCR beta sequences and their occurrence across donors. In an earlier analysis of a few hundred of the donors, high-throughput TCR beta sequencing was used to judge whether each TCR beta V gene segment behaved as functional or pseudogenic. Donor age, sex, ethnicity and CMV serostatus were compiled alongside the repertoire data. A later genetic analysis used genome-wide SNP genotypes for about 55% of the 666 donors, treating that subset as a discovery cohort. All discovery cohort repertoires had been generated using a single sequencing platform. HLA typing included class I and class II loci at four-digit resolution. Typing coverage differed by locus: A, B, C, DRB1 and DQB1 were typed in roughly 620-630 donors, DQA1 in 500 to 550, DPA1 in approximately 600, and DPB1 in approximately 450. Four to six DR-DQ haplotypes were handled as single units for association and clustering, since linkage in the cohort was strong. On average, around 240,000 unique TCR beta nucleotide sequences were sequenced per donor among several hundred genotyped donors of the cohort, with 15% to 20% of those sequences being non-productive.

The library was obtained by the immunoSEQ multiplex PCR assay. For the multiplex PCR, a mixture combining 60 forward primers for TCR Vbeta segments and 13 reverse primers for TCR Jbeta segments was used. The CDR3 region of rearranged TCR beta genes was amplified from genomic DNA by a multiplex PCR assay. Amplified TCR beta libraries were sequenced as 87-base-pair reads on the Illumina HiSeq System. From the authors' description of their analysis: Across the 670 or so repertoires, a later analysis counted approximately 75 million unique TCR beta chains, approximately 10 million of which were shared by at least two donors. Raw reads were error-corrected and collapsed into unique sequences by a nearest-neighbor algorithm in which closely related sequences were merged to remove PCR and sequencing errors. CDR3 sequences were aligned to IMGT reference sequences to assign V, D and J gene segments. For a sequence to be retained, a match of at least six nucleotides was required to both a V gene segment and a J gene segment. A rearrangement was called productive if the CDR3 had no stop codons and remained in frame with V and J, and every other rearrangement was called non-productive. Following IMGT convention, CDR3 was defined as the stretch from the second conserved V-encoded cysteine to the conserved J-encoded phenylalanine. The earlier analysis of 587 of the donors excluded sequences that lacked an unambiguous match to a single V gene segment. In an earlier analysis of some 590 of the donors, a V segment was called functional when productive rearrangements were above 56.7%, and segregating when the standard deviation between donors exceeded 5%. To diagnose cytomegalovirus status from the catalog of TCR beta chain sequences, a statistical classification framework was built. V and J gene assignment, in a later analysis, came from comparing TCR nucleotide sequences with IMGT/GENE-DB human TR gene sequences. In a later analysis, CDR3 sequences and most-parsimonious VDJ recombination scenarios were assigned using the TCRdist pipeline. In a later analysis, each TCR beta chain was defined by its CDR3 amino acid sequence together with its V-gene family, and reads lacking a unique V-gene family were excluded. In a later analysis, around 600 highly shared, low-generation-probability nucleotide sequences were removed to address suspected cross-contamination and a sequencing artifact. In a later analysis, a clonal expansion index for each public chain was calculated from normalized within-repertoire ranks of inferred template counts. In a later analysis, generation probabilities were computed with a VDJ recombination model fitted to out-of-frame rearrangements, and the resulting probabilities were checked against IGoR. In a later analysis, hypergeometric tests were used to score TCR-TCR, TCR-HLA and TCR-CMV co-occurrence, with a repertoire-size bias correction applied to TCR pairs. In a later analysis, false discovery rates were estimated by permuting HLA or CMV assignments 20 times. In a later analysis, co-occurring TCRs were grouped with DBSCAN, and TCRdist sequence similarity was added when clustering was performed within HLA-allele-positive subsets. Repertoires with fewer than 30,000 or more than 120,000 public chains, plus five repertoires with anomalous nucleotide sharing, were excluded from co-occurrence clustering. TCRdb retrieved this table from immuneACCESS and kept in-frame rearrangements only. Not all clones are present; in checked studies, unresolved V genes account for under half, and no reason is known for the remainder. The D gene and trimming were derived from the DNA, and the V and J assignments and clone size from that table. Recorded for this sample are 74,000 or so clones; about two thirds of them occurred a single time. The top ten clonotypes cover approximately 2% of the sample.

Beyond this particular receptor, the publication reports: According to a later genetic analysis, donors in an Asian-associated ancestry cluster had fewer N-insertions in productive TCRs than the approximately 670-donor mean. According to a later analysis, TCR association rates differed among HLA loci, with DRB1 alleles showing the most associated TCRs and HLA-C alleles showing the fewest. When HLA alleles, especially DR and DQ, strongly co-occurred, TCR associations were difficult to assign to individual alleles. The classifier was reported to diagnose cytomegalovirus status with high specificity and sensitivity in both the original and validation cohorts. A later analysis found that most CMV-associated TCR beta chains appeared HLA-restricted, with HLA associations seemingly driven largely by CMV exposure. Because some donors lacked HLA typing at each locus, the association tests relied only on the typed subset. An association between a missense DCLRE1C variant and V-gene and J-gene trimming of TCR beta chains was found in a later genetic analysis and replicated in an independent cohort. Most TCR sequences were observed very rarely across donors, whereas some public TCRs were present in many individuals. A total of around 150 TCR beta chains were listed by the study as associated with cytomegalovirus. Correlated functional status among segregating V segments might reflect linkage disequilibrium, but an unknown experimental factor could not be ruled out. Sequencing depth was assumed to be roughly uniform across donors in the presence/absence analyses, though that assumption may not hold. In a later analysis, HLA-associated TCR beta chains were found to be more clonally expanded and to have lower generation probabilities than equally common non-associated chains. In a later analysis, several top co-occurrence clusters were reported to appear linked to parvovirus B19, influenza, CMV and Epstein-Barr virus. It was suggested by the authors that the approach could potentially be generalized to other disease states and immunological phenotypes. In an earlier analysis of 587 of the donors, most TCR beta V segments appeared in productive rearrangements about 90% or about 30% of the time, broadly matching IMGT annotations. A later analysis associated 15,000 or so TCR beta sequences with specific HLA alleles at a false discovery rate of 0.05. A few of the identified cytomegalovirus-associated TCR beta chains were confirmed in vitro to be specific for cytomegalovirus antigens. Because counts were too low, about 18 rarely observed V segments, including chromosome 9 orphons, were excluded from the earlier analysis of about 500 of the donors. Immune exposure information for the cohort was limited to CMV serostatus. The 87-base-pair reads could not distinguish some IMGT-functional V segments, including TRBV6-2 and TRBV6-3, so those segments were excluded. A group of highly shared sequence variants was considered likely to be a technical artifact of the sequencing pipeline. A further reported finding was that TCR beta sequences accurately predicted the HLA-A and HLA-B alleles for most subjects in the first cohort. The cohort was sequenced for TCR beta chains only, and without alpha or paired-chain data the features that could be detected were limited.

From cysteine to phenylalanine, the CDR3 is 17 amino acids long. Just CDR3 DNA is preserved here, 51 bases in frame from base 1. In the germline V gene, CDR1 corresponds to SGHTA and CDR2 to FQGNSA. Trimming costs V 1 base and J 0 bases, and their ends lie 15 bases apart. Of note for this clone: No cognate antigen has been identified for it. Per-base quality was not reported, and no clone a single base away is much larger than it.

In total, more than 500 healthy bone marrow donors made up the cohort. At the time of sampling, every cohort member was nominally healthy, though immune exposures that went unrecorded were likely present. The donor was CMV seronegative and was included in the group of several hundred seronegative cohort members. Each donor provided a peripheral blood sample, and peripheral blood mononuclear cells were used for TCR beta sequencing. Genomic DNA was extracted from the blood cell samples with the Qiagen DNeasy Blood Extraction Kit. The chain joins TRBV7-2 to TRBJ1-1; TRBD1 is a possible D gene, resting on 5 matching bases. The sample taken for sequencing was PBMCs. The sequence derives from a woman younger than 45 in good health and CMV-seronegative. The CDR3 has the sequence CASSLDLARGMNTEAFF. DNA sequence: TGTGCCAGCAGCTTAGATCTTGCAAGGGGCATGAACACTGAAGCTTTCTTT.